This T cell receptor beta chain comes out of a study of spatial heterogeneity in lung cancer. General observations from the study: The appearance of ubiquitous expanded tumor TCRs in blood was greater at resection than follow-up.

Time point indicated: sample taken at primary tumor resection. No cells were sorted before sequencing. The whole RNA sequenced was extracted from tumor, nontumor lung or frozen PBMC. TCRdb passed the 5' RACE reads through MiXCR, listing each CDR3 protein once. The sample includes about 40,000 distinct CDR3 sequences, 5.2% seen only once; the top ten take 25% to 30%. The trim removed 7 bases at V and 7 bases at J, leaving 5 bases unmatched. Germline V gives CDR1 LNHDA, CDR2 SQIVND (reference sequence). CDR3 length equals 15 residues. This clonotype was observed at least ten times. What it binds is not known.

The source of this sequence is a female donor with early-stage non-small cell lung cancer. The material was PBMCs, obtained at surgery. The chain carries TRBV19 and TRBJ2-1; 15 nucleotides match TRBD2. The CDR3 is CASTPGTSGGNEQFF. CDR3 sequence (DNA): TGTGCCAGTACCCCCGGGACTAGCGGGGGGAATGAGCAGTTCTTC.